This T cell receptor beta chain was sequenced for a study of cytomegalovirus exposure and HLA in healthy donors. Study background: Later, an analysis reported that the 95 to 150 validation repertoires had used the same platform as the 666 first-cohort repertoires.

Sequencing used immunoSEQ multiplex PCR; TCRdb keeps in-frame clones, though not all of them. The data show roughly 190,000 clones, about 84% seen once. CDR3 size: 12 residues. The germline V gene encodes CDR1 SGHDT and CDR2 YYEEEE. Trimming took 4 bases from V and 6 from J, leaving 11 bases between them. On this clone: The antigen remains unidentified.

Broader study findings: The study flagged 150 to 200 TCR beta chains as cytomegalovirus-associated. While the bulk of TCR sequences proved rare, some public TCRs turned up in many donors.

The chain couples TRBV5-6 to TRBJ2-7, with D hard to call. The sequence was obtained from a woman between 18 and 29 years old in good health and CMV-seronegative. The specimen was PBMCs. For the CDR3, the DNA is TGTGCCAGCAGCCTCCCCCTACGCGAGCAGTACTTC. Amino acids: CASSLPLREQYF. The whole variable domain, remainder taken from reference TRBV5-6 and TRBJ2-7, is DAGVTQSPTHLIKTRGQQVTLRCSPKSGHDTVSWYQQALGQGPQFIFQYYEEEERQRGNFPDRFSGHQFPNYSSELNVNALLLGDSALYLCASSLPLREQYFGPGTRLTVT.